This T cell receptor beta chain was recovered during a study of identical twins. A single record per CDR3 protein comes from TCRdb applying MiXCR to the 5' RACE reads. The sample contains some 330,000 distinct CDR3 sequences, 7% to 9.5% of which appear only once. Notes on the study in general: Memory repertoires showed no such pattern, whereas abundant cord blood beta clonotypes carried fewer insertions. The analysis was cross-sectional rather than longitudinal within donors.

V was clipped by 1 base and J by 5 bases; unmatched bases: 2. The CDR3 covers 14 residues. Germline V gives CDR1 LNHDA, CDR2 SQIVND (reference sequence). In regard to this clonotype: What it binds is not known.

The receptor comes from a woman aged 45-65 years in good health. The V and J genes are TRBV19 and TRBJ2-7, with 10 nucleotides matching TRBD2. The sequencing sample was made of naive T cells sorted from blood. The CDR3 region has the DNA TGTGCCAGTAGTATAGCTAGCGGGAGTGACGAGCAGTACTTC. Its translation is CASSIASGSDEQYF.